The 27 T cell receptor beta chains reported below all come from one sample, sequenced in a study of CD8+ T cells in alopecia areata listed by TCRdb under 2018. The sample's treatment or condition label, in plain terms: oral pan-JAK inhibitor, 5-10 mg twice daily. Receptor libraries were prepared by the immunoSEQ multiplex PCR assay. For TCR sequencing, RNA was extracted from every sample and reverse transcribed into cDNA to serve as template. Sourced from immuneACCESS, this table was stored by TCRdb with only in-frame sequences that have V and J called. A share of the clones is absent; for the studies checked, an unresolved V gene accounts for under half, and the remainder has no known explanation. The table for this sample lists approximately 90,000 clones; 60% to 80% of them were counted only once. The ten most abundant clones make up around 16% of the sample. The sample was CD8+ T cells sorted from blood, taken around week 44, from a patient treated with tofacitinib. The receptor set was obtained from a human donor with alopecia areata.

This clone was seen just once. The chain joins TRBV2 to TRBJ2-7; D remains unclear. The length of the CDR3 is 15 residues. Germline CDR1 and CDR2: SNHLY and FYNNEI. V was trimmed by 1 base and J by 0 bases, leaving 10 bases between them. CDR3 sequence: CASSEGVGYSYEQYF. In DNA form, the CDR3 reads TGTGCCAGCAGTGAAGGCGTGGGATACTCCTACGAGCAGTACTTC.

The chain couples TRBV13 to TRBJ2-7, with a tentative D call TRBD1 (6 bases). This CDR3 comprises 14 residues. Germline values: CDR1 PRHDT, CDR2 FYEKMQ (reference sequence). V lost 5 bases and J lost 1, with 12 bases in between. The CDR3 coding sequence is TGTGCCAGCAGCAACCGCGGACAGTCCTACGAGCAGTACTTC. Its protein is CASSNRGQSYEQYF.

This clone is hyperexpanded (1% or more) by share. This sample includes further DNA sequences coding for the same CDR3. The chain combines TRBV4-3 with TRBJ2-6; D might be TRBD2 (5 bases). The germline CDR1 and CDR2 sequences are LGHNA and YSLEER. The V gene lost 0 bases and the J gene lost 0 bases, with 6 bases spanning the gap. CDR3 size: 16 residues. The chain's CDR3 is CASSQDGSSGANVLTF. The DNA for the CDR3 is TGCGCCAGCAGCCAAGATGGGAGCTCTGGGGCCAACGTCCTGACTTTC.

The rearrangement uses TRBV29-1 and TRBJ1-2, with no clear D. There are 10 residues in the CDR3. Trimming took 0 bases from V and 6 from J, leaving 2 bases between them. CDR1 and CDR2 from the germline V gene are SQVTM and ANQGSEA. The CDR3 region is CSVEDNGYTF. For the CDR3, the DNA is TGCAGCGTTGAAGACAATGGCTACACCTTC.

The chain joins TRBV5-1 to TRBJ2-1; D is unclear. Germline V gene data show CDR1 as SGHRS and CDR2 as YFSETQ. This CDR3 has 13 amino acids. Trimming left V 4 bases short and J 6 bases short, with 11 bases between. The CDR3 spells CASSQSLLNEQFF. CDR3 bases: TGCGCCAGCAGCCAGTCACTCCTCAATGAGCAGTTCTTC.

The V and J genes are TRBV4-3 and TRBJ2-1, with a possible D match to TRBD1 (6 bases). Germline CDR1 LGHNA, CDR2 YSLEER. The CDR3 totals 15 residues. Trimming pared 2 bases from V and 7 bases from J, leaving 15 bases between. The CDR3 nucleotides read TGCGCCAGCAGCCAAAGCGTTGGGGGCCGGAATGAGCAGTTCTTC. Residues: CASSQSVGGRNEQFF.

V is TRBV30 and J is TRBJ2-7; no clear D. Trimming cost V 1 base and J 1 base, with 8 bases left between them. The CDR3 loop spans 13 amino acids. Germline-derived CDR1 and CDR2 are GTSNPN and SVGIG (reference sequence). CDR3 in amino acids: CAWSAPGSYEQYF. The CDR3 nucleotides read TGTGCCTGGAGTGCACCCGGGTCCTACGAGCAGTACTTC.

The CDR3 coding sequence is TGCAGCGTTGAAGACTGGGGATTGGACTATGGCTACACCTTC. This gives the protein CSVEDWGLDYGYTF. The rearrangement uses TRBV29-1 and TRBJ1-2; D is ambiguous. This CDR3 comprises 14 residues. V lost 0 bases and J lost 3, with 11 bases in between. Germline lookup yields CDR1 SQVTM and CDR2 ANQGSEA. Filled out from reference TRBV29-1 and TRBJ1-2, the complete variable domain reads SAVISQKPSRDICQRGTSLTIQCQVDSQVTMMFWYRQQPGQSLTLIATANQGSEATYESGFVIDKFPISRPNLTFSTLTVSNMSPEDSSIYLCSVEDWGLDYGYTFGSGTRLTVV.

The rearrangement joins TRBV6-1 to TRBJ2-6; D is uncertain. The germline V gene encodes CDR1 MNHNS and CDR2 SASEGT. The V end lost 3 bases, the J end lost 4 bases, and 10 bases lay between the germline ends. The CDR3 covers 15 residues. CDR3 in amino acids: CASSDDLAGANVLTF. Written as DNA, the CDR3 is TGTGCCAGCAGTGACGATTTGGCCGGGGCCAACGTCCTGACTTTC.

This clone has just one count. The chain is built from TRBV5-1 and TRBJ2-2, with D perhaps given as TRBD1 or TRBD2 (5 bases each). The CDR3 extends over 11 amino acids. Germline V gene sequence: CDR1 SGHRS, CDR2 YFSETQ. V shed 7 bases and J shed 8 bases, with 9 bases lying between them. Here the CDR3 DNA reads TGCGCCAGCGGGGGACCAGGGGAGCTGTTTTTT. Its protein product is CASGGPGELFF.

This rearrangement joins TRBV13 to TRBJ1-1; a weak D match, TRBD1 (6 bases). CDR1 is PRHDT, CDR2 FYEKMQ, per germline (reference sequence). With 5 bases removed from V and 1 base from J, the gap between germline ends came to 14 bases. The CDR3 has 15 residues. The CDR3 DNA is TGTGCCAGCAGCGACGAGGGACATACGAACACTGAAGCTTTCTTT. It yields the protein CASSDEGHTNTEAFF.

The V gene is TRBV11-2, the J gene TRBJ2-2; D might be TRBD2 (6 bases). The CDR3 has 14 residues. Germline CDR1 SGHAT, CDR2 FQNNGV. Between the trimmed V and J ends, which lost 3 bases and 7 bases, there was a span of 12 bases. CDR3 protein: CASSLRGRGGELFF. In DNA, the CDR3 is TGTGCCAGCAGCTTGCGGGGTCGGGGCGGGGAGCTGTTTTTT.

The chain combines TRBV4-3 with TRBJ2-3, with 11 bases aligning to TRBD2. With V trimmed by 4 bases and J by 2 bases, 17 bases remained unmatched. CDR3 length: 20 residues. From germline, CDR1 is LGHNA and CDR2 YSLEER. DNA for the CDR3: TGCGCCAGCAGCCCGACGCCGGAGGCTAGCGGGGGGCTGGACACAGATACGCAGTATTTT. This encodes CASSPTPEASGGLDTDTQYF.

The CDR3 region is CAILGRGLSHTDTQYF. The DNA for the CDR3 is TGTGCCATCCTAGGTCGGGGACTATCCCACACAGATACGCAGTATTTT. This chain links TRBV10-3 with TRBJ2-3; TRBD2 matches 7 bases. This CDR3 comprises 16 residues. Germline V gene lookup returns CDR1 ENHRY and CDR2 SYGVKD. The J segment lost 2 bases and the V segment lost 8 bases, leaving 13 bases of the junction unmatched.

CDR3 residues: CASSLQGGIYGYTF. The DNA of the CDR3 is TGTGCCAGCAGTCTACAGGGTGGCATCTATGGCTACACCTTC. The gene calls are TRBV11-2 and TRBJ1-2; tentatively, D is TRBD1 (6 bases). The CDR3 covers 14 residues. The V gene lost 6 bases and the J gene lost 4 bases, with 15 bases spanning the gap. Germline V gene sequence: CDR1 SGHAT, CDR2 FQNNGV. Filled out from reference TRBV11-2 and TRBJ1-2, the complete variable domain reads EAGVAQSPRYKIIEKRQSVAFWCNPISGHATLYWYQQILGQGPKLLIQFQNNGVVDDSQLPKDRFSAERLKGVDSTLKIQPAKLEDSAVYLCASSLQGGIYGYTFGSGTRLTVV.

The V gene is TRBV14, the J gene TRBJ2-2, with D unclear. Germline lookup yields CDR1 SGHDN and CDR2 FVKESK. The CDR3 has 16 amino acids. With 3 bases removed from V and 5 bases from J, the gap between germline ends came to 16 bases. The CDR3 coding sequence is TGTGCCAGCAGCCACCGTCAGGCGTGGCGGACCGGGGAGCTGTTTTTT. Amino acid sequence: CASSHRQAWRTGELFF.

The CDR3 DNA is TGTGCCAGCAGTTCATGGGGGACTAGCGGGGGCCCGGAGCAGTTCTTC. It codes for CASSSWGTSGGPEQFF. The V and J genes are TRBV11-2 and TRBJ2-1; 14 bases are a match to TRBD2. The junction had 11 bases not matched to a gene; V was cut back by 6 bases and J by 10 bases. Germline CDR1 is SGHAT and CDR2 is FQNNGV. The CDR3 extends over 16 amino acids. Full variable domain (outside the CDR3, taken from reference TRBV11-2 and TRBJ2-1): EAGVAQSPRYKIIEKRQSVAFWCNPISGHATLYWYQQILGQGPKLLIQFQNNGVVDDSQLPKDRFSAERLKGVDSTLKIQPAKLEDSAVYLCASSSWGTSGGPEQFFGPGTRLTVL.

The V gene is TRBV7-8, the J gene TRBJ2-1; TRBD2 agrees at 9 bases. V shed 4 bases, J shed 8 bases, and the junction held 12 bases outside the gene matches. This CDR3 has 16 residues. Germline V gene data show CDR1 as SGHVS and CDR2 as FQNEAQ. Here the CDR3 DNA reads TGTGCCAGCAGCTCTAGCGGGGACCTCCCCGGGTATGAGCAGTTCTTC. This codes for CASSSSGDLPGYEQFF.

The gene calls are TRBV7-6 and TRBJ2-5; D might be TRBD1 or TRBD2, each matching 5 bases. The V gene lost 3 bases and the J gene lost 0 bases, with 17 bases spanning the gap. This CDR3 has 17 residues. Germline lookup yields CDR1 SGHVS and CDR2 FNYEAQ. The CDR3 spells CASSFRKEGTNQETQYF. CDR3 bases: TGTGCCAGCAGCTTCCGGAAAGAGGGGACCAACCAAGAGACCCAGTACTTC.

This clone showed up just once. This chain joins TRBV30 and TRBJ2-3; D is uncertain. The CDR3 totals 12 residues. Germline V gene sequence: CDR1 GTSNPN, CDR2 SVGIG (reference sequence). V was clipped by 0 bases and J by 4 bases, with 5 bases between them. The CDR3 sequence is CAWSVRADTQYF. Here the CDR3 DNA reads TGTGCCTGGAGTGTACGAGCAGATACGCAGTATTTT. Full variable domain (rest looked up from reference TRBV30 and TRBJ2-3): SQTIHQWPATLVQPVGSPLSLECTVEGTSNPNLYWYRQAAGRGLQLLFYSVGIGQISSEVPQNLSASRPQDRQFILSSKKLLLSDSGFYLCAWSVRADTQYFGPGTRLTVL.

This clone has a handful of counts. The chain combines TRBV29-1 with TRBJ1-5; D is perhaps TRBD1 (5 bases). The CDR3 runs 14 residues. Trimming left V 6 bases short and J 3 bases short, with 15 bases between. Germline lookup yields CDR1 SQVTM and CDR2 ANQGSEA. CDR3 protein: CSVALGGTNQPQHF. The CDR3 DNA reads as TGCAGCGTGGCCTTGGGAGGGACCAATCAGCCCCAGCATTTT.

The chain has TRBV7-2 and TRBJ2-6, with D unresolved. The CDR3 has 18 residues. Germline V lookup: CDR1 SGHTA, CDR2 FQGNSA. V lost 5 bases and J lost 5, with 22 bases in between. The CDR3 nucleotides read TGTGCCAGCAGCAGAGCTCGGAGACGACAAAGTCGGGCCAACGTCCTGACTTTC. It is translated as CASSRARRRQSRANVLTF.

V usage is TRBV18 and J usage is TRBJ1-5; D not resolved. V gave up 5 bases and J gave up 4 bases, with 12 bases separating them. The CDR3 consists of 14 residues. CDR1 is KGHSH, CDR2 LQKENI, per germline. The CDR3 loop is CASSSKRTNQPQHF. Here the CDR3 DNA reads TGTGCCAGCTCATCTAAAAGAACGAATCAGCCCCAGCATTTT.

The chain employs TRBV6-5 and TRBJ1-1; D perhaps matches TRBD1 (5 bases). CDR3 size: 14 residues. Germline V gene data show CDR1 as MNHEY and CDR2 as SVGAGI. V was cut by 0 bases and J by 5 bases, with 10 bases left in between. The CDR3 is CASSYSEGTTEAFF. The CDR3 DNA sequence: TGTGCCAGCAGTTACTCGGAGGGGACTACTGAAGCTTTCTTT.

J is TRBJ2-1 and V is TRBV13, with 10 bases lining up with TRBD2. CDR1 PRHDT and CDR2 FYEKMQ come from the germline V gene (reference sequence). The CDR3 extends over 15 amino acids. After removal of 0 bases from V and 6 bases from J, the junction contained 2 bases not matched to a gene. CDR3 sequence: CASSLGASGSNEQFF. CDR3 bases: TGTGCCAGCAGCTTAGGGGCTAGCGGGAGCAATGAGCAGTTCTTC. The entire variable domain, with the rest obtained from reference TRBV13 and TRBJ2-1, is as follows: AAGVIQSPRHLIKEKRETATLKCYPIPRHDTVYWYQQGPGQDPQFLISFYEKMQSDKGSIPDRFSAQQFSDYHSELNMSSLELGDSALYFCASSLGASGSNEQFFGPGTRLTVL.

This clone was counted only a few times. The chain combines TRBV4-3 with TRBJ1-1; D is perhaps TRBD1 (5 bases). Germline values: CDR1 LGHNA, CDR2 YSLEER. Between the trimmed V and J ends, which lost 1 base and 3 bases, there was a span of 12 bases. The CDR3 runs to 15 residues. CDR3: CASSQGGGRDTEAFF. The CDR3 nucleotides are TGCGCCAGCAGCCAAGGGGGAGGCAGGGACACTGAAGCTTTCTTT.

V and J are TRBV29-1 and TRBJ2-3; 11 positions match TRBD2. Germline CDR1 and CDR2: SQVTM and ANQGSEA. The junction had 9 bases not matched to a gene; V was cut back by 1 base and J by 6 bases. The CDR3 is made up of 16 amino acids. Here the CDR3 DNA reads TGCAGCGTTGAAGGGGTAGCGGGGGGGCCAGACGATACGCAGTATTTT. Amino acid sequence: CSVEGVAGGPDDTQYF.